This T cell receptor (beta chain) comes out of a study of blood T cells in healthy people across ages. Samples had at least 6.5 million PBMCs isolated from them. A second about 6 to 11 cycle PCR used barcoded and J-beta primers. TCRdb reanalysed the 5' RACE reads using MiXCR and keeps one entry per CDR3 protein. The table records about 1.1 million distinct CDR3 sequences, 35% to 45% of them present only once. V gave up 0 bases and J gave up 1 base, with 4 bases separating them. From germline, CDR1 is LGHNA and CDR2 YSLEER. CDR3 length: 14 residues. The table lists this clonotype with many counts. The clonotype originates from a man younger than 30 in good health. Sequenced input: blood. The J gene is TRBJ2-4, the V gene TRBV4-3; D gene ambiguous. The CDR3 is CASSQDSAKNIQYF. CDR3 coding DNA: TGCGCCAGCAGCCAAGATTCGGCCAAAAACATTCAGTACTTC.